The entry that follows covers one T cell receptor beta chain sequence. Its antigen is still unknown. This specimen comes from a study of cytomegalovirus exposure and HLA in healthy donors. Points from the study as a whole: There were a few CMV-associated chains whose specificity for CMV antigens was confirmed in vitro. As a later analysis revealed, the rate of TCR association differed by HLA locus, with DRB1 most and HLA-C fewest. According to reports, the classifier identified cytomegalovirus status with high specificity and sensitivity.

Losses at the gene ends were 5 bases for V and 3 bases for J; bases not matched to a gene: 9. CDR1 and CDR2 from the germline V gene are LNHDA and SQIVND (reference sequence). The CDR3 sequence is 15 residues long. In the PCR, 60 Vbeta and 13 Jbeta primers were used. As handled by the study authors: Roughly 11 million shared chains were among the about 80 million unique TCR beta chains that a later analysis counted. TCRdb's table, derived via immunoSEQ multiplex PCR, lists solely in-frame clones and lacks some. V, J and clone size reflect that table, while D and trimming were determined from the DNA. The repertoire holds 55,000 to 80,000 clones, with around 80% as singletons.

The clonotype was recovered from a woman aged 25 to 39 in good health and CMV-seronegative. The J gene is TRBJ2-5, the V gene TRBV19, with 7 bases fitting TRBD1. The sequenced sample was PBMCs. The CDR3 region is CASSGQALFEETQYF. CDR3 sequence (DNA): TGTGCCAGTAGTGGACAGGCGTTATTTGAAGAGACCCAGTACTTC.